This TCR beta chain is drawn from a study of cytomegalovirus exposure and HLA in healthy donors. In germline, CDR1 is SQVTM, CDR2 ANQGSEA. The germline V and J ends were trimmed by 4 bases and 2 bases, with 14 bases remaining between them. The CDR3 extends over 15 amino acids. PCR used 60 Vbeta primers and 13 Jbeta primers. Assay: immunoSEQ multiplex PCR; the TCRdb copy retains only in-frame clones and omits some. Among some 130,000 clones listed, approximately 80% were seen once. The TCR originated in a man aged 35-49 years in good health and CMV-seronegative. The J gene is TRBJ2-2, the V gene TRBV29-1; possible D gene TRBD2, 5 bases. The specimen sequenced was PBMCs. The DNA for the CDR3 is TGCAGCGTTGTATTGCTAGCTGACAACACCGGGGAGCTGTTTTTT. Encoded protein: CSVVLLADNTGELFF.